The sequence of this TCR beta chain was determined in a study of blood T cell repertoires in COVID-19 (dated by TCRdb to the early 2020s). Regarding the complete study: Samples from collaborators originated in the United States, Italy and Spain and spanned both the acute and convalescent phases of COVID-19. The material from the prospective study consisted of cDNA or gDNA derived from T cells, B-cell-depleted T cells, or PBMCs. Subjects who had been exposed to COVID-19, were actively infected with it, or had recovered from it provided the deeply sampled blood TCRbeta repertoires that made up the dataset. The repertoires were made available in a free public database intended to serve as a resource for research on the immune response to SARS-CoV-2. Samples came from the ongoing ImmuneRACE study (first 160 participants) plus 1,254 subjects from 6 global collaborators. A de-identified subject ID, COVID-19 status, age in years and sex were almost always included in the sample metadata. Where available, HLA class I and class II types were taken from metadata supplied by the sample provider and were not determined by assay-based typing.

The immunoSEQ Assay, a bias-controlled multiplex PCR, was used to amplify TCRbeta CDR3 regions from genomic DNA. Under the source paper's analysis protocol: Nucleated cell counts per sample were estimated from amplification of reference gene primers within the assay. To quantify the absolute abundance of each unique TCRbeta CDR3 rearrangement, sequence reads were collapsed and filtered. For each sample, productive Simpson clonality was calculated as the square root of Simpson's diversity index over productive rearrangements. TCRdb mirrors the immuneACCESS table, restricted to in-frame sequences. Some clones are absent from its copies; in checked studies, under half trace to an unresolved V gene, and the reason for the others is unknown. The V and J calls and clone size are taken from that table; D and trimming were inferred from the DNA. The sample table records about 200,000 clones; 80% to 90% of these occur just once. The ten largest clones capture under 3.5% of the sample.

The collaborating institutions used their own protocols to collect whole blood in K2EDTA tubes. For TCRbeta analysis, collaborators shipped samples in one of three forms: frozen whole blood, isolated PBMCs, or DNA extracted from either of those sample types. Concerning this clone: Its antigen is not yet known. No qualities accompany the bases; no much larger clone lies one base away.

Cut back by 1 base and 7 bases, the V and J ends lie 11 bases apart. Its CDR3 holds 14 amino acids, cysteine through phenylalanine. Here the CDR3 DNA is all that survives: 42 bases in frame from base 1. The germline V gene provides CDR1 SGHRS and CDR2 YFSETQ. What the study reported, not specific to this receptor: The amount of clinical and demographic metadata varied by source and participant and was provided uncurated.

Recombination connected TRBV5-1 to TRBJ1-4; TRBD1 is a possible D gene, resting on 5 matching bases. The sequencing input was peripheral blood. The receptor was derived from a man aged 55-75 years with acute or convalescent COVID-19. At the DNA level, the sequence is TGCGCCAGCAGCTTGTCCAGGGCAGGTGAAAAACTGTTTTTT. This gives the protein CASSLSRAGEKLFF.